A single sample gave rise to the 30 T cell receptor beta chains below, sequenced in a study of blood T cell repertoires in COVID-19. Profiled with immunoSEQ multiplex PCR; TCRdb holds only in-frame clones, not every one. The top ten clones hold roughly 6.7% of a sample with 250,000 or so clones, approximately 88% of them seen once. Material for sequencing was peripheral blood. The receptors were gathered from a woman aged 25-40 years with COVID-19, enrolled during active disease.

The V gene is TRBV2, the J gene TRBJ2-3; 10 bases align to TRBD1. Germline trimming cut 0 bases from V and 10 bases from J; bases unmatched to any gene: 16. The length of the CDR3 is 18 residues. Germline loops: CDR1 SNHLY, CDR2 FYNNEI. DNA for the CDR3: TGTGCCAGCAGTGAAGCGCTCCCTGGACAGGGGGATCCAATAGCGCAGTATTTT. As protein: CASSEALPGQGDPIAQYF.

V gene TRBV11-2 combines with J gene TRBJ2-1; unclear D gene. The germline gives CDR1 SGHAT, CDR2 FQNNGV. Trimming pared 0 bases from V and 1 base from J, leaving 13 bases between. The CDR3 contains 17 residues. The CDR3 protein is CASSLDKLPRSYNEQFF. CDR3 sequence (DNA): TGTGCCAGCAGCTTAGATAAGCTTCCCCGTTCCTACAATGAGCAGTTCTTC.

The rearrangement joins TRBV30 to TRBJ1-2; D is perhaps TRBD1 (6 bases). V was shortened by 4 bases and J by 8 bases, with 17 bases between the two germline ends. CDR1 GTSNPN and CDR2 SVGIG come from the germline V gene (reference sequence). CDR3 length equals 13 residues. The DNA for the CDR3 is TGTGCCTGGATCGAACAGGGTCTAGGAGGCTACACCTTC. It translates to CAWIEQGLGGYTF.

This chain uses TRBV28 with TRBJ2-1; 7 nucleotides align to TRBD2. This CDR3 spans 17 amino acids. V dropped 5 bases and J dropped 10; count of bases not matched to a gene: 20. Germline V gene sequence: CDR1 MDHEN, CDR2 SYDVKM. DNA of the CDR3: TGTGCCAGCAGTCCGCACGGGGCGGGGGAACCCCTCTGGGAGCAGTTCTTC. Translation: CASSPHGAGEPLWEQFF.

This sequence joins TRBV27 and TRBJ2-5; the match to TRBD2 covers 13 bases. With 7 bases clipped from V and 1 base from J, the junction kept 15 bases outside the gene matches. Germline V lookup: CDR1 MNHEY, CDR2 SMNVEV (reference sequence). There are 19 residues in the CDR3. Here the CDR3 reads CASTFAPWTSGRCQETQYF. The DNA for the CDR3 is TGTGCCAGCACTTTTGCCCCCTGGACTAGCGGGAGATGCCAAGAGACCCAGTACTTC.

The CDR3 is CSAETDRVGYGYTF. CDR3 nucleotide sequence: TGCAGCGCCGAGACGGACAGGGTGGGCTATGGCTACACCTTC. The rearrangement uses TRBV29-1 and TRBJ1-2, with 8 bases matching TRBD1. The CDR3 totals 14 residues. Germline CDR1 and CDR2: SQVTM and ANQGSEA. V lost 7 bases, J lost 4 bases, and 11 bases stayed unmatched.

This rearrangement joins TRBV28 to TRBJ2-2, with TRBD2 identical over 7 bases. The CDR3 covers 14 residues. With V trimmed by 5 bases and J by 12 bases, 12 bases remained unmatched. Germline loops: CDR1 MDHEN, CDR2 SYDVKM. CDR3 region: CASSPLPREGKLFF. As DNA, the CDR3 is TGTGCCAGCAGTCCTTTACCCAGGGAGGGGAAGCTGTTTTTT.

The genes are TRBV4-3 and TRBJ2-5; 11 bases are shared with TRBD2. The J segment lost 2 bases and the V segment lost 4 bases, leaving 9 bases of the junction unmatched. The CDR3 length is 17 residues. The V gene's germline CDR1 is LGHNA and CDR2 YSLEER. The DNA of the CDR3 is TGCGCCAGCAGCCGAAGGATAGCGGGAGGGGTTCAAGAGACCCAGTACTTC. Its translation: CASSRRIAGGVQETQYF.

The rearrangement uses TRBV7-8 and TRBJ2-1; a possible D gene is TRBD1 (6 bases). CDR3 size: 15 residues. Germline CDR1 SGHVS, CDR2 FQNEAQ. V was clipped by 6 bases and J by 2 bases, with 14 bases between them. The CDR3 sequence is CASRNRDITYNEQFF. CDR3 bases: TGTGCCAGCAGAAACCGGGACATTACCTACAATGAGCAGTTCTTC. Based on the CDR3 plus reference TRBV7-8 and TRBJ2-1, the full variable domain is GAGVSQSPRYKVAKRGQDVALRCDPISGHVSLFWYQQALGQGPEFLTYFQNEAQLDKSGLPSDRFFAERPEGSVSTLKIQRTQQEDSAVYLCASRNRDITYNEQFFGPGTRLTVL.

This clone occurred a few times. The chain employs TRBV9 and TRBJ2-3, with 7 bases matching TRBD1. Germline CDR1 reads SGDLS; CDR2 reads YYNGEE. The CDR3 length is 16 residues. V trimming: 1 base; J trimming: 4 bases; junction bases outside the gene matches: 9. The CDR3: CASSVRSYRGSDTQYF. CDR3 DNA sequence: TGTGCCAGCAGCGTAAGGTCTTACAGGGGATCAGATACGCAGTATTTT.

This clone has a single count. This chain joins TRBV19 and TRBJ1-1; D might be TRBD1 (5 bases). The V gene lost 1 base and the J gene lost 0 bases, with 9 bases spanning the gap. The germline CDR1 and CDR2 sequences are LNHDA and SQIVND (reference sequence). This CDR3 has 15 residues. The CDR3 here is CASSIAGDLNTEAFF. Here the CDR3 DNA reads TGTGCCAGTAGTATAGCGGGGGATCTGAACACTGAAGCTTTCTTT. The full variable domain, rest sourced from reference TRBV19 and TRBJ1-1, is DGGITQSPKYLFRKEGQNVTLSCEQNLNHDAMYWYRQDPGQGLRLIYYSQIVNDFQKGDIAEGYSVSREKKESFPLTVTSAQKNPTAFYLCASSIAGDLNTEAFFGQGTRLTVV.

The genes are TRBV5-6 and TRBJ2-7, with TRBD1 matching over 11 bases. This CDR3 is 15 amino acids long. V lost 2 bases, J lost 2 bases, and 3 bases stayed unmatched. Germline CDR1 SGHDT, CDR2 YYEEEE. Here the CDR3 DNA reads TGTGCCAGCAGCTTTGGGACAGGGGGTCCCTACGAGCAGTACGTC. Translation gives CASSFGTGGPYEQYV.

Here the CDR3 reads CASREGELSNQPQHF. The CDR3 DNA reads TGTGCCAGCAGGGAGGGAGAACTTAGCAATCAGCCCCAGCATTTT. The rearrangement links TRBV28 to TRBJ1-5, with D uncertain. Germline V gives CDR1 MDHEN, CDR2 SYDVKM. The V gene lost 6 bases and the J gene lost 0 bases, with 12 bases spanning the gap. The CDR3 contains 15 residues.

The chain joins TRBV5-4 to TRBJ1-6, with 8 bases lining up with TRBD1. The junction had 6 bases not matched to a gene; V was cut back by 3 bases and J by 7 bases. The CDR3 consists of 15 residues. The germline gives CDR1 SGHNT, CDR2 YYREEE (reference sequence). The CDR3 region is CASSYGTGRNSPLHF. The CDR3 region has the DNA TGTGCCAGCAGCTATGGGACAGGCAGAAATTCACCCCTCCACTTT.

This rearrangement joins TRBV6-2 or TRBV6-3 to TRBJ1-1; D perhaps matches TRBD1 (5 bases). Trimming stripped 6 bases from V and 3 bases from J, with 14 bases between. CDR1 and CDR2 (germline): MNHEY, SVGEGT. This CDR3 has 14 amino acids. The CDR3 nucleotides read TGTGCCAGCAGCACAAAGGGGAAGGACACTGAAGCTTTCTTT. This codes for CASSTKGKDTEAFF.

This clone was recorded only once. The chain couples TRBV9 to TRBJ2-3, with D possibly matching TRBD2 (6 bases). V was cut by 4 bases and J by 6 bases, with 9 bases left in between. Germline loops: CDR1 SGDLS, CDR2 YYNGEE. The CDR3 is made up of 12 amino acids. CDR3 DNA: TGTGCCAGCAGCCACGGGAGTGATACGCAGTATTTT. Translation gives CASSHGSDTQYF.

V usage is TRBV7-2 and J usage is TRBJ1-2, with D possibly TRBD1 on 6 matching bases. This CDR3 is built from 14 residues. V gave up 3 bases and J gave up 3 bases, with 11 bases separating them. The germline gives CDR1 SGHTA, CDR2 FQGNSA. The CDR3 region has the DNA TGTGCCAGCAGCTTTGGGGGCGTTGACTATGGCTACACCTTC. As protein: CASSFGGVDYGYTF.

The chain combines TRBV25-1 with TRBJ1-2; a possible D gene is TRBD1 (5 bases). Trimming removed 3 bases at V and 8 bases at J, with 16 bases between. The CDR3 length is 14 residues. Germline V gene data show CDR1 as MGHDK and CDR2 as SYGVNS. CDR3 region: CASSDSWTLEGYTF. CDR3 in DNA: TGTGCCAGCAGTGATTCCTGGACATTAGAAGGCTACACCTTC.

The chain is built from TRBV5-4 and TRBJ2-2; TRBD1 matches 10 bases. This CDR3 has 15 residues. V lost 1 base, J lost 7 bases, and 4 bases stayed unmatched. CDR1 and CDR2 (germline): SGHNT, YYREEE (reference sequence). In DNA, the CDR3 is TGTGCCAGCAGCTTGTCAGGGACAGGGGTCGGGGAGCTGTTTTTT. Protein sequence: CASSLSGTGVGELFF.

The CDR3 here is CASSFLGRTPGNTIYF. The CDR3 DNA reads as TGTGCCAGCAGCTTCCTCGGACGGACACCAGGAAACACCATATATTTT. The J gene is TRBJ1-3, the V gene TRBV5-5, with D maybe TRBD1 (5 bases). Germline CDR1 reads SGHKS; CDR2 reads YYEKEE (reference sequence). V shed 2 bases and J shed 4 bases, with 16 bases lying between them. There are 16 residues in the CDR3.

This chain joins TRBV19 and TRBJ2-1, with TRBD2 matching 8 bases. The trim removed 5 bases at V and 9 bases at J, leaving 15 bases unmatched. The CDR3 extends over 16 amino acids. CDR1 LNHDA and CDR2 SQIVND come from the germline V gene (reference sequence). The CDR3 sequence is CASSSTTPAGASEQFF. Written as DNA, the CDR3 is TGTGCCAGTAGTTCCACGACCCCAGCGGGAGCCAGTGAGCAGTTCTTC.

The chain uses TRBV27 and TRBJ2-2; 7 bases agree with TRBD1. Germline assignment: CDR1 MNHEY and CDR2 SMNVEV (reference sequence). This CDR3 is 14 amino acids long. With 5 bases clipped from V and 6 bases from J, the junction kept 6 bases outside the gene matches. This CDR3 reads CASSPHRGAGELFF. The DNA for the CDR3 is TGTGCCAGCAGTCCCCACAGGGGAGCCGGGGAGCTGTTTTTT.

The gene calls are TRBV15 and TRBJ1-3; TRBD1 agrees at 8 bases. This CDR3 comprises 17 residues. V was pared by 0 bases and J by 7 bases, with 11 bases of the junction left unmatched. CDR1 is LNHNV, CDR2 YYDKDF, per germline (reference sequence). CDR3 residues: CATSRDLGRGQPNTIYF. CDR3 nucleotides: TGTGCCACCAGCAGAGATTTAGGCAGGGGGCAGCCGAACACCATATATTTT.

This sequence joins TRBV2 and TRBJ2-1; 10 bases line up with TRBD1. Germline assignment: CDR1 SNHLY and CDR2 FYNNEI. The CDR3 is 15 amino acids. Losses at the gene ends were 6 bases for V and 14 bases for J; bases not matched to a gene: 16. The chain's CDR3 is CASRHPGQGGLKEFF. The CDR3 DNA reads TGTGCCAGCAGACACCCAGGACAGGGGGGACTTAAGGAGTTCTTC.

V and J are TRBV11-1 and TRBJ2-1; a weak D match, TRBD1 (6 bases). The V gene's germline CDR1 is SGHAT and CDR2 FQDESV (reference sequence). This CDR3 has 15 amino acids. Trimming removed 1 base at V and 5 bases at J, with 12 bases between. In nucleotides, the CDR3 is TGTGCCAGCAGCTTAGACAGGGTGCCACACAATGAGCAGTTCTTC. Protein: CASSLDRVPHNEQFF. The full variable domain, with the rest looked up from reference TRBV11-1 and TRBJ2-1, is EAEVAQSPRYKITEKSQAVAFWCDPISGHATLYWYRQILGQGPELLVQFQDESVVDDSQLPKDRFSAERLKGVDSTLKIQPAELGDSAMYLCASSLDRVPHNEQFFGPGTRLTVL.

On this clone itself: One base away lies a much larger clone, so this may be a sequencing read error. This chain joins TRBV28 and TRBJ1-6; 8 positions match TRBD1. Germline values: CDR1 MDHEN, CDR2 SYDVKM. V shed 6 bases and J 4 bases; nucleotides not matched to a gene: 5. This CDR3 is built from 15 residues. The DNA of the CDR3 is TGTGCCAGCAGCAACGACAGGGGATATAATTCACCCCTCCACTTT. Its translation: CASSNDRGYNSPLHF.

V and J are TRBV2 and TRBJ1-5, with a tentative D call TRBD1 (5 bases). Germline CDR1 reads SNHLY; CDR2 reads FYNNEI. Trimming left V 7 bases short and J 2 bases short, with 21 bases between. CDR3 length: 17 amino acids. CDR3 residues: CASNRKGGKGGNQPQHF. CDR3 in DNA: TGTGCCAGCAACCGGAAGGGAGGTAAAGGGGGCAATCAGCCCCAGCATTTT.

The gene calls are TRBV28 and TRBJ1-2, with D possibly being TRBD1 (6 bases). Germline V gives CDR1 MDHEN, CDR2 SYDVKM. The CDR3 is made up of 14 amino acids. V lost 3 bases, J lost 5 bases, and 13 bases lay in between. The CDR3 protein is CASSLVQGGYGYTF. The CDR3 nucleotides read TGTGCCAGCAGTTTGGTACAGGGTGGGTATGGCTACACCTTC.

This clone was seen more than once but under ten times. This rearrangement joins TRBV6-2 or TRBV6-3 to TRBJ2-4, with D unclear. Trimming removed 4 bases from V and 1 base from J, with 17 bases in between. CDR1 and CDR2 (germline): MNHEY, SVGEGT. The CDR3 is 17 residues long. CDR3 protein: CASSSPATGRAKNIQYF. The CDR3 DNA is TGTGCCAGCAGTTCCCCCGCGACCGGCAGGGCCAAAAACATTCAGTACTTC.

The CDR3 reads CASSPPLSQSSYNEQFF. The CDR3 coding sequence is TGTGCCAGCTCACCACCCCTATCGCAAAGCTCCTACAATGAGCAGTTCTTC. This chain joins TRBV18 and TRBJ2-1; D is unresolved. V lost 0 bases, J lost 0 bases, and 12 bases lay in between. Germline values: CDR1 KGHSH, CDR2 LQKENI. CDR3 size: 17 residues.